These 18 T cell receptor beta chains share one sample of origin, sequenced in a study of tumor and adjacent non-tumor tissue in lung cancer (dated by TCRdb to the late 2010s). Libraries were built with multiplex PCR. Reads for this sample came from an Illumina HiSeq 2500. TCRbeta libraries were built by three rounds of nested PCR using primers (Table S4), following protocols modified from ARM-PCR. TCRdb passed the public sequencing reads through fastp at Q25 and MiXCR, retaining productive beta sequences. Rows matching on CDR3 protein sequence are summarized as one entry with the most common DNA and genes. Recorded for this sample are about 76,000 distinct CDR3 sequences; roughly 80% of them occurred a single time. Less than 60% of the sample lies in the top ten. RNA was isolated from bulk unsorted tissue, and RNA quality was assessed with a NanoDrop ND-1000 and an Agilent 2100. The normal lung samples consisted of distant non-tumor tissue collected more than 3 cm from the tumor edge.

Sequenced sample: distant non-tumor lung tissue. These receptors were collected from a man aged 55 to 69 with non-small cell lung cancer.

This clonotype has just one count. The chain couples TRBV11-2 to TRBJ2-5, with D possibly being TRBD1 (7 bases). The CDR3 contains 13 residues. CDR1 and CDR2 (germline): SGHAT, FQNNGV. V dropped 7 bases and J dropped 13 bases, with 22 bases sitting between them. This CDR3 is CASNSTGEETRYF. Written as DNA, the CDR3 is TGTGCCAGCAACTCTACAGGGGAGGAGACTCGGTACTTC.

The count of this clonotype is one. The junction and the germline gene differ at one end; a read error may be behind it. The CDR3 loop is CANSQGAVSGANVLSF. The CDR3, as DNA: TGCGCCAACAGCCAAGGGGCGGTGTCTGGGGCCAACGTCCTGTCTTTC. J is TRBJ2-6 and V is TRBV4-3, with a possible D match to TRBD1 (5 bases). CDR3 length: 16 amino acids. Germline assignment: CDR1 LGHNA and CDR2 YSLEER.

Details on this clonotype: The germline gene is not matched at one end of the junction; a read error may be the cause. CDR3 nucleotides: TGTGCTAGCAGTTACAGAACCGGGCCAAATGAAAAACTGTTTTTT. Translated, it gives CASSYRTGPNEKLFF. V gene TRBV6-5 combines with J gene TRBJ1-4; D gene uncertain. The CDR3 runs to 15 residues. Germline assignment: CDR1 MNHEY and CDR2 SVGAGI.

Notes on this clonotype: One end of the junction does not line up with germline, which may come from a read error. This sequence joins TRBV4-2 and TRBJ1-5; D gene unclear. The CDR3 spans 15 residues. Germline-derived CDR1 and CDR2 are LGHNA and YNFKEQ. CDR3 coding DNA: TGTGCCAGCAGCCAAGATATCCGTAGCAATCAGCCCCATCATTTT. It specifies CASSQDIRSNQPHHF.

The chain is built from TRBV6-5 and TRBJ2-3, with D maybe TRBD2 (7 bases). The V end lost 7 bases, the J end lost 9 bases, and 26 bases lay between the germline ends. The germline CDR1 and CDR2 sequences are MNHEY and SVGAGI. CDR3 length: 16 residues. CDR3 coding DNA: TGTGCCAGCAATTCTGAACAGGGAAGAGGGAGGGACACGCAGTATTTT. It is translated as CASNSEQGRGRDTQYF.

Notes on this clonotype: Because the CDR3 is missing its conserved closing phenylalanine or tryptophan, this is likely a read error. J is TRBJ1-5 and V is TRBV28; D is unresolved. Trimming stripped 7 bases from V and 4 bases from J, with 23 bases between. CDR3 size: 17 residues. Germline V lookup: CDR1 MDHEN, CDR2 SYDVKM. The CDR3 bases are TGTGCCAGCACTACTGGACCTCTAGGGTTGAGAAATCAGCCCCAGCATCTT. Translation: CASTTGPLGLRNQPQHL.

Remarks on this clonotype: An end of the junction differs from the germline gene, which may be a read error. The DNA for the CDR3 is TGTGCCAGCAGTTTCTCGAATGCGGGGGCGGGTAGCTATGACTACACCTTC. Residues: CASSFSNAGAGSYDYTF. V and J are TRBV6-5 and TRBJ1-2, with D possibly TRBD1 on 6 matching bases. There are 17 residues in the CDR3. Germline lookup yields CDR1 MNHEY and CDR2 SVGAGI.

Concerning this clonotype itself: It may be a read error: a sequence one base away is much more abundant. The V gene is TRBV5-5, the J gene TRBJ1-4; D not certain. The CDR3 totals 14 residues. Germline V gives CDR1 SGHKS, CDR2 YYEKEE (reference sequence). The chain's CDR3 is CASSLERVVQNLFF. The CDR3 nucleotides read TGTGCCAGCAGCTTGGAAAGGGTAGTCCAAAACCTGTTTTTT.

Notes on this clonotype: The junction differs from germline at one of its ends, possibly a read error. The chain uses TRBV20-1 and TRBJ1-4, with D unresolved. The CDR3 sequence is 11 residues long. Germline lookup yields CDR1 DFQATT and CDR2 SNEGSKA (reference sequence). The CDR3 loop reads CSARSFEKLFF. CDR3 sequence (DNA): TGTAGTGCTAGGTCATTTGAAAAACTGTTTTTT.

As concerns this clonotype: An end of the junction differs from the germline gene, which may be a read error. The rearrangement joins TRBV11-1 to TRBJ2-6, with D perhaps matching TRBD1 or TRBD2 (5 bases each). The CDR3 contains 18 residues. CDR1 and CDR2 from the germline V gene are SGHAT and FQDESV (reference sequence). CDR3 protein: CASSPISGGATGANVLTF. The CDR3 DNA follows: TGTGCCAGCAGTCCAATTAGTGGGGGAGCCACTGGGGCCAACGTCCTGACTTTT.

Worth noting for this clonotype: The CDR3 ends on some other residue instead of the conserved phenylalanine or tryptophan, so this is likely a read error. The DNA is omitted, as the CDR3 cannot be located on it reliably, and the CDR3 follows TCRdb's listing. CDR3: CASSFIAGPNNEQLS. This chain links TRBV5-4 with TRBJ2-1; the table's D call of TRBD2 was not tested on the DNA. The CDR3 has 15 residues if both end residues are counted. Per the germline V gene, CDR1 is SGHNT and CDR2 is YYREEE (reference sequence).

As to this clonotype: This may stem from a read error, because a much larger clone lies one nucleotide away. The genes are TRBV5-1 and TRBJ2-7; D perhaps matches TRBD2 (6 bases). In germline, CDR1 is SGHRS, CDR2 YFSETQ. The CDR3 contains 16 residues. The chain's CDR3 is CASSLGTGSPSYQQYF. CDR3 coding DNA: TGCGCCAGCAGCTTGGGGACCGGGAGTCCGTCCTACCAGCAGTACTTC.

This clonotype was observed a single time. The junction departs from the called germline gene at one end, perhaps through a read error. The rearrangement uses TRBV11-3 and TRBJ1-1, with D hard to call. Germline assignment: CDR1 SGHNT and CDR2 YENEEA. The CDR3 extends over 13 amino acids. This CDR3 reads CTSSFQWKSEAFF. Here the CDR3 DNA reads TGTACCAGCAGCTTTCAGTGGAAGTCTGAAGCTTTCTTT.

The gene calls are TRBV6-2 or TRBV6-3 and TRBJ2-1; 7 nucleotides line up with TRBD2. This CDR3 comprises 15 residues. Germline values: CDR1 MNHEY, CDR2 SVGEGT. V trimming: 3 bases; J trimming: 16 bases; junction bases outside the gene matches: 18. The chain's CDR3 is CASSYSGREVDDQFF. The DNA for the CDR3 is TGTGCCAGCAGTTATAGTGGTCGGGAGGTCGATGACCAATTCTTC.

The rearrangement uses TRBV6-2 or TRBV6-3 and TRBJ1-5; TRBD1 agrees at 7 bases. The CDR3 totals 16 residues. Germline CDR1 MNHEY, CDR2 SVGEGT. This CDR3 reads CSSRRQGQCGNQPQHF. In DNA form, the CDR3 reads TGTAGCAGCAGGCGACAGGGACAATGCGGGAATCAGCCCCAGCATTTT.

The count of this clonotype is one. As the CDR3 is not closed by the conserved phenylalanine or tryptophan, this likely results from a read error. The chain employs TRBV4-2 and TRBJ1-5; D call uncertain. The germline CDR1 and CDR2 sequences are LGHNA and YNFKEQ. The CDR3 runs 15 residues. The DNA of the CDR3 is TGTTCCAGCAGCCAAGATGTCCGTAGCAATCAGCCCCAGCATTCT. Translation: CSSSQDVRSNQPQHS.

As regards this clonotype: This may be a read error: a much more frequent sequence differs by one nucleotide. A read error is likely, as this CDR3 ends without the conserved phenylalanine or tryptophan. The rearrangement links TRBV20-1 to TRBJ2-2; no definite D call. The CDR3 consists of 16 residues. Germline V CDR1 and CDR2: DFQATT, SNEGSKA (reference sequence). V was trimmed by 5 bases and J by 2 bases, leaving 18 bases between them. CDR3 DNA: TGCAGTGCTCGTAGCCTCGGAGAATATAACACCGGGGAGCTGTTTATT. As protein: CSARSLGEYNTGELFI.

To note about this clonotype: The CDR3 does not end in the conserved phenylalanine or tryptophan, so this is likely a read error. The gene calls are TRBV11-3 and TRBJ1-1; no clear D. The germline V gene has CDR1 SGHNT and CDR2 YENEEA. The CDR3 is 14 residues long. Trimming pared 4 bases from V and 5 bases from J, leaving 14 bases between. CDR3 residues: CASSSNGRQTEAFS. The CDR3 nucleotides are TGTGCCAGCAGCTCAAACGGACGCCAGACTGAAGCTTTCTCT.